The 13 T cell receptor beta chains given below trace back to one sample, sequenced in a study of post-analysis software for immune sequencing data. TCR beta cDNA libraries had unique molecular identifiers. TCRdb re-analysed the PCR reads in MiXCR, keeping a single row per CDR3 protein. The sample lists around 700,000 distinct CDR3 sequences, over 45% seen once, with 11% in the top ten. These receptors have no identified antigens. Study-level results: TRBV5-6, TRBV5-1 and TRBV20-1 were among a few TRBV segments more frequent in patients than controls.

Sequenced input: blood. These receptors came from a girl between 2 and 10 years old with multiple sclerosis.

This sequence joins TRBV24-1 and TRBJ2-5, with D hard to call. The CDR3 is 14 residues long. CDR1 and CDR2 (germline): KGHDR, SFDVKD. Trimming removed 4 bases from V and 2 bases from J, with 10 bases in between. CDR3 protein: CATSDPLEQETQYF. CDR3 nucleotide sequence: TGTGCCACCAGTGACCCCCTGGAACAAGAGACCCAGTACTTC.

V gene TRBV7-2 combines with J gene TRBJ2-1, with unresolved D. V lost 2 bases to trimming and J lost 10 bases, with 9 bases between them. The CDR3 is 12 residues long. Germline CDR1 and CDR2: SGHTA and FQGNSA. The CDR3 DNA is TGTGCCAGCAGCTTAAACGGCCTAGAGCAGTTCTTC. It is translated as CASSLNGLEQFF.

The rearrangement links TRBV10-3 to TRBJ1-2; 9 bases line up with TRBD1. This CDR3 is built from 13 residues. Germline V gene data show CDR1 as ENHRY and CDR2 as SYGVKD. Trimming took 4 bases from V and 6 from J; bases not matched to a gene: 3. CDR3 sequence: CAISGDRENGYTF. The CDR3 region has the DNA TGTGCCATCAGTGGGGACAGGGAGAATGGCTACACCTTC.

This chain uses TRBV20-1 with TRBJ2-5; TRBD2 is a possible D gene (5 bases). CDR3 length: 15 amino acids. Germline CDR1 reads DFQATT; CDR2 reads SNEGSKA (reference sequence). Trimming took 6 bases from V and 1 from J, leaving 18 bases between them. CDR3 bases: TGCAGTGCGATTCGAATCGGACTGGTCCAAGAGACCCAGTACTTC. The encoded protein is CSAIRIGLVQETQYF.

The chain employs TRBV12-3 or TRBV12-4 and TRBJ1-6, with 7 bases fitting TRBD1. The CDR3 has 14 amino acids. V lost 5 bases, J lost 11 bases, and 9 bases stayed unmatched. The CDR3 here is CASSLDTGAPPLHF. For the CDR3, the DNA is TGTGCCAGCAGTCTAGACACAGGGGCTCCACCCCTCCACTTT.

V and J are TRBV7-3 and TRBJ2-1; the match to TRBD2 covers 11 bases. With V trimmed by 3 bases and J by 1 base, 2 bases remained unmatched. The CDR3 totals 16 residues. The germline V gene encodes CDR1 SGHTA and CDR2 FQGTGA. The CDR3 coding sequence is TGTGCCAGCAGCTTGACTAGCGGGGTGTCCTACAATGAGCAGTTCTTC. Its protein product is CASSLTSGVSYNEQFF.

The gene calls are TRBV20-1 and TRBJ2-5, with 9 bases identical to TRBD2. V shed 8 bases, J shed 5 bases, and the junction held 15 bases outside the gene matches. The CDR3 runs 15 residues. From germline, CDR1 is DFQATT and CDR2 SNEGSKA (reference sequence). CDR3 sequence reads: CSPVKPSGNGETQYF. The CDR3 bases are TGCAGTCCGGTAAAGCCTAGCGGGAATGGTGAGACCCAGTACTTC.

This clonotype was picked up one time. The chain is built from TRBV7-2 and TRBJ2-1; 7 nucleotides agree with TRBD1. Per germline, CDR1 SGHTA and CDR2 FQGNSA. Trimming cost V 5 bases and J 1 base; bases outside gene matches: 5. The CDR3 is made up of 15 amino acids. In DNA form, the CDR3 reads TGTGCCAGCAGCCCCAGGGGGTTTTCCTACAATGAGCAGTTCTTC. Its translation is CASSPRGFSYNEQFF.

Here the CDR3 DNA reads TGTGCCAGCAGCTCGACCTACAGGGATGAGCAGTTCTTC. As protein: CASSSTYRDEQFF. The rearrangement uses TRBV11-3 and TRBJ2-1, with D possibly TRBD1 on 6 matching bases. V lost 4 bases and J lost 8, with 12 bases in between. CDR1 and CDR2 from the germline V gene are SGHNT and YENEEA. The CDR3 loop spans 13 amino acids.

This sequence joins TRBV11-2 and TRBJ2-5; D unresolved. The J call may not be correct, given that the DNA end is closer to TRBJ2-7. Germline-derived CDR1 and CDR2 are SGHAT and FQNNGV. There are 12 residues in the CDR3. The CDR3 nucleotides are TGTGCCAGCAGCTCCTTCATCCACGAGCAGTACTTC. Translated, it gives CASSSFIHEQYF.

The CDR3 sequence is CSAGGNYEQYF. The DNA of the CDR3 is TGCAGTGCCGGGGGGAACTACGAGCAGTACTTC. The chain carries TRBV29-1 and TRBJ2-7, with 7 bases lining up with TRBD2. CDR1 is SQVTM and CDR2 is ANQGSEA in the germline V gene. The CDR3 covers 11 residues.

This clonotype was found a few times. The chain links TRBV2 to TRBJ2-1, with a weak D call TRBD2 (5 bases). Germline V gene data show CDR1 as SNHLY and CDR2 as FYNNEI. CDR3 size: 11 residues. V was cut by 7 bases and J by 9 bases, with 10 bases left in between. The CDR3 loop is CASTYSGEQFF. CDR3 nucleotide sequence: TGTGCCAGCACCTACAGCGGTGAGCAGTTCTTC.

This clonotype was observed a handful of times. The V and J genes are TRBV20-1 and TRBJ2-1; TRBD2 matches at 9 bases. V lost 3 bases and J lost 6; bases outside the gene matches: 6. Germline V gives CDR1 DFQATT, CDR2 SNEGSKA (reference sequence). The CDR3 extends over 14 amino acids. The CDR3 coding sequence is TGCAGTGCTAGGACTAGCGGTGCGGGCAATGAGCAGTTCTTC. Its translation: CSARTSGAGNEQFF.